This record covers a single TCR beta chain. What it binds is not known. The record originates from a study of T cell responses to AZD1222 COVID-19 vaccine. Study-level points and caveats: Repertoire sampling was restricted to post-peak T cell response timepoints.

This table comes from immunoSEQ multiplex PCR, and its TCRdb copy is limited to in-frame clones, with some not included. The data hold approximately 140,000 clones, with around 90% observed a single time. This clonotype was sampled from an adult who received the AZD1222 COVID-19 vaccine. Material: peripheral blood, obtained 28 days after the second AZD1222 dose.

The CDR3 loop reads CSVEGPGHTDTQYF. The CDR3 bases are TGCAGCGTTGAGGGCCCAGGGCACACAGATACGCAGTATTTT. The chain links TRBV29-1 to TRBJ2-3, with D possibly being TRBD1 (5 bases). V gave up 3 bases and J gave up 2 bases, with 12 bases separating them. This CDR3 comprises 14 residues. Germline CDR1 SQVTM, CDR2 ANQGSEA.